This passage covers 30 T cell receptor beta chains from one sample sequenced in a study of shared clonotypes between healthy human individuals. Assay: immunoSEQ multiplex PCR; the TCRdb copy retains only in-frame clones and omits some. The sample lists about 2.1 million clones; about 93% were seen once. Naive CD8 cells lacked CD45RO, underwent positive selection for CCR7 and left out terminally differentiated effector memory CD45RA+ cells. Sequencing was performed on naive CD8+ T cells from PBMCs. These receptors originate from a man between 18 and 35 years old in good health. Some clones in this sample may be carry-over from other donors' samples.

This clone has just one count. The rearrangement links TRBV7-8 to TRBJ1-5; D uncertain. In germline, CDR1 is SGHVS, CDR2 FQNEAQ. The length of the CDR3 is 15 residues. V dropped 0 bases and J dropped 2 bases, with 8 bases sitting between them. The CDR3 DNA sequence: TGTGCCAGCAGCTTAGCAGGGAGTGGCAATCAGCCCCAGCATTTT. Translated, it gives CASSLAGSGNQPQHF.

A note on this clone: Different DNA sequences within this sample yield the same CDR3. The rearrangement uses TRBV9 and TRBJ2-7; 7 positions agree with TRBD1. The ends lost 3 bases at V and 4 bases at J; junction bases unmatched: 1. The CDR3 totals 12 residues. Germline values: CDR1 SGDLS, CDR2 YYNGEE. CDR3 residues: CASSDRGYEQYF. The CDR3 DNA reads TGTGCCAGCAGCGACAGGGGTTACGAGCAGTACTTC. The whole variable domain, filled in from reference TRBV9 and TRBJ2-7, reads DSGVTQTPKHLITATGQRVTLRCSPRSGDLSVYWYQQSLDQGLQFLIQYYNGEERAKGNILERFSAQQFPDLHSELNLSSLELGDSALYFCASSDRGYEQYFGPGTRLTVT.

The chain recombines TRBV28 with TRBJ1-1; a possible D gene is TRBD1 (5 bases). There are 14 residues in the CDR3. V shed 3 bases and J shed 4 bases, with 12 bases lying between them. In germline, CDR1 is MDHEN, CDR2 SYDVKM. CDR3 coding DNA: TGTGCCAGCAGTTTTAGGGGCGGCAGCACTGAAGCTTTCTTT. It is translated as CASSFRGGSTEAFF. Combining the CDR3 with reference TRBV28 and TRBJ1-1 gives the whole variable domain DVKVTQSSRYLVKRTGEKVFLECVQDMDHENMFWYRQDPGLGLRLIYFSYDVKMKEKGDIPEGYSVSREKKERFSLILESASTNQTSMYLCASSFRGGSTEAFFGQGTRLTVV.

The gene calls are TRBV9 and TRBJ1-1, with 7 bases aligning to TRBD1. The germline V gene has CDR1 SGDLS and CDR2 YYNGEE. The ends lost 3 bases at V and 1 base at J; junction bases unmatched: 6. The CDR3 totals 15 residues. The CDR3 bases are TGTGCCAGCAGCGGAGGGGACAGACCGAACACTGAAGCTTTCTTT. It is translated as CASSGGDRPNTEAFF.

The J gene is TRBJ1-2, the V gene TRBV6-5; 10 bases fit TRBD1. The germline gives CDR1 MNHEY, CDR2 SVGAGI. The CDR3 is 15 amino acids. V lost 8 bases to trimming and J lost 3 bases; unmatched junction nucleotides: 9. CDR3 nucleotide sequence: TGTGCCAGCCGGGACAGGGGTGTAAAAGACTATGGCTACACCTTC. Its translation is CASRDRGVKDYGYTF.

The gene calls are TRBV9 and TRBJ1-5, with D possibly TRBD1 on 6 matching bases. V lost 4 bases and J 2 bases, leaving 10 bases between the germline ends. CDR3 length: 14 amino acids. The V gene's germline CDR1 is SGDLS and CDR2 YYNGEE. CDR3 sequence reads: CASSPGGRNQPQHF. The CDR3 nucleotides read TGTGCCAGCAGCCCGGGGGGGCGCAATCAGCCCCAGCATTTT.

The gene calls are TRBV4-1 and TRBJ2-5; D call uncertain. This CDR3 has 15 amino acids. Trimming pared 1 base from V and 2 bases from J, leaving 11 bases between. CDR1 is MGHRA, CDR2 YSYEKL, per germline. CDR3 region: CASSQVVLGQETQYF. The CDR3, as DNA: TGCGCCAGCAGCCAAGTTGTGCTAGGGCAAGAGACCCAGTACTTC.

This chain joins TRBV2 and TRBJ1-6, with 8 bases aligning to TRBD1. J gave up 5 bases and V 2 bases, and 8 bases lay outside the gene matches. Per the germline V gene, CDR1 is SNHLY and CDR2 is FYNNEI. The CDR3 has 17 residues. The CDR3 DNA is TGTGCCAGCAGTGAACCTCAGGGACAGGAGAATAATTCACCCCTCCACTTT. It is translated as CASSEPQGQENNSPLHF. Full variable domain (remainder filled in from reference TRBV2 and TRBJ1-6): EPEVTQTPSHQVTQMGQEVILRCVPISNHLYFYWYRQILGQKVEFLVSFYNNEISEKSEIFDDQFSVERPDGSNFTLKIRSTKLEDSAMYFCASSEPQGQENNSPLHFGNGTRLTVT.

This clone has only one observation. V gene TRBV30 combines with J gene TRBJ1-2; no clear D gene. The CDR3 extends over 13 amino acids. Germline-derived CDR1 and CDR2 are GTSNPN and SVGIG (reference sequence). Deletions cut 5 bases from V and 3 bases from J, with 13 bases between. As DNA, the CDR3 is TGTGCCTGGGTGGCCAAAGGGCACTATGGCTACACCTTC. Protein sequence: CAWVAKGHYGYTF.

The chain links TRBV28 to TRBJ2-5; D unclear. CDR3 length: 16 amino acids. V was pared by 6 bases and J by 5 bases, with 22 bases between. The germline gives CDR1 MDHEN, CDR2 SYDVKM. CDR3 nucleotides: TGTGCCAGCAGGAGAATGTGGACGACCCAAGACGAGACCCAGTACTTC. Amino acids: CASRRMWTTQDETQYF. Filled out from reference TRBV28 and TRBJ2-5, the complete variable domain reads DVKVTQSSRYLVKRTGEKVFLECVQDMDHENMFWYRQDPGLGLRLIYFSYDVKMKEKGDIPEGYSVSREKKERFSLILESASTNQTSMYLCASRRMWTTQDETQYFGPGTRLLVL.

The table lists this clone with a count of one. The same CDR3 can be traced to other DNA sequences in this sample. The rearrangement joins TRBV28 to TRBJ2-2; no definite D call. The ends were cut back, 3 bases at V and 5 bases at J, with 4 bases in the middle. Germline values: CDR1 MDHEN, CDR2 SYDVKM. This CDR3 contains 12 residues. Written as DNA, the CDR3 is TGTGCCAGCAGTTTTAGGACCGGGGAGCTGTTTTTT. Its translation is CASSFRTGELFF.

The chain combines TRBV9 with TRBJ1-2, with TRBD1 identical over 8 bases. The CDR3 runs to 15 residues. The V gene's germline CDR1 is SGDLS and CDR2 YYNGEE. V lost 4 bases, J lost 6 bases, and 11 bases stayed unmatched. The CDR3 protein is CASSPQDRDYDGYTF. As DNA, the CDR3 is TGTGCCAGCAGCCCTCAGGACAGGGATTACGATGGCTACACCTTC.

The chain combines TRBV6-5 with TRBJ1-1, with D tentatively TRBD1 (6 bases). The CDR3 runs 16 residues. CDR1 is MNHEY, CDR2 SVGAGI, per germline. Trimming left V 1 base short and J 4 bases short, with 16 bases between. CDR3 nucleotide sequence: TGTGCCAGCAGTTACTTGATGGGACAATTTTCCACTGAAGCTTTCTTT. Translated, it gives CASSYLMGQFSTEAFF.

This rearrangement joins TRBV7-9 to TRBJ2-3; 11 nucleotides agree with TRBD1. This CDR3 has 16 residues. V was pared by 5 bases and J by 4 bases, with 8 bases of the junction left unmatched. Germline loops: CDR1 SEHNR, CDR2 FQNEAQ (reference sequence). The CDR3 DNA follows: TGTGCCAGCAGCGGCCAGGGACAGGGGGTCGCAGATACGCAGTATTTT. Protein product: CASSGQGQGVADTQYF. Combining the CDR3 with reference TRBV7-9 and TRBJ2-3 gives the whole variable domain DTGVSQNPRHKITKRGQNVTFRCDPISEHNRLYWYRQTLGQGPEFLTYFQNEAQLEKSRLLSDRFSAERPKGSFSTLEIQRTEQGDSAMYLCASSGQGQGVADTQYFGPGTRLTVL.

The chain joins TRBV19 to TRBJ2-7, with D perhaps given as TRBD1 or TRBD2 (5 bases each). The V end was cut by 1 base, the J end by 2 bases, with 12 bases between. The germline gives CDR1 LNHDA, CDR2 SQIVND (reference sequence). The CDR3 covers 15 residues. CDR3 DNA: TGTGCCAGTAGTATAGGTTCGGGACGGGCCTACGAGCAGTACTTC. This sequence encodes CASSIGSGRAYEQYF.

The V call is TRBV7-2, the J call TRBJ2-1; possibly TRBD2 for D (6 bases). The germline CDR1 and CDR2 sequences are SGHTA and FQGNSA. The ends were cut back, 1 base at V and 0 bases at J, with 10 bases in the middle. This CDR3 region has 16 residues. CDR3: CASSLGSGGSYNEQFF. CDR3 sequence (DNA): TGTGCCAGCAGCTTAGGGTCCGGGGGCTCCTACAATGAGCAGTTCTTC.

V and J are TRBV9 and TRBJ1-6; the D gene is possibly TRBD1 (6 bases). Germline CDR1 and CDR2: SGDLS and YYNGEE. V lost 3 bases to trimming and J lost 7 bases, with 11 bases between them. The CDR3 has 14 amino acids. In DNA, the CDR3 is TGTGCCAGCAGCGCCCCGCAGGGGAATTCACCCCTCCACTTT. It translates to CASSAPQGNSPLHF.

The genes are TRBV18 and TRBJ2-5; D call uncertain. CDR3 length: 16 amino acids. CDR1 and CDR2 (germline): KGHSH, LQKENI. Trimming stripped 5 bases from V and 1 base from J, with 17 bases between. CDR3 DNA: TGTGCCAGCTCAAAGTCGAGAGGCCTAATCCAAGAGACCCAGTACTTC. As protein: CASSKSRGLIQETQYF. The whole variable domain, remainder taken from reference TRBV18 and TRBJ2-5, is NAGVMQNPRHLVRRRGQEARLRCSPMKGHSHVYWYRQLPEEGLKFMVYLQKENIIDESGMPKERFSAEFPKEGPSILRIQQVVRGDSAAYFCASSKSRGLIQETQYFGPGTRLLVL.

About this clone itself: Other DNA sequences in the sample encode the same CDR3. The genes are TRBV9 and TRBJ2-1; no firm D call. The V and J ends lost 3 bases and 0 bases respectively, with 4 bases between them. Germline CDR1 SGDLS, CDR2 YYNGEE. The CDR3 has 13 residues. The CDR3 bases are TGTGCCAGCAGCGATTCCTCCTACAATGAGCAGTTCTTC. Its translation: CASSDSSYNEQFF.

The chain combines TRBV6-5 with TRBJ2-7; D remains ambiguous. Between the trimmed V and J ends, which lost 0 bases and 2 bases, there was a span of 11 bases. CDR3 size: 15 residues. Germline V gene lookup returns CDR1 MNHEY and CDR2 SVGAGI. The CDR3 is CASSYSPPPAYEQYF. Written as DNA, the CDR3 is TGTGCCAGCAGTTACTCGCCACCACCGGCCTACGAGCAGTACTTC.

The chain uses TRBV7-9 and TRBJ1-2; D might be TRBD1 (5 bases). Germline V lookup: CDR1 SEHNR, CDR2 FQNEAQ (reference sequence). The CDR3 consists of 16 residues. V lost 4 bases to trimming and J lost 2 bases, with 17 bases between them. CDR3 bases: TGTGCCAGCAGCTCCCGCGGAAAGGGACGGAACTATGGCTACACCTTC. Encoded protein: CASSSRGKGRNYGYTF.

This sequence joins TRBV7-9 and TRBJ2-7; D remains unclear. The germline V gene encodes CDR1 SEHNR and CDR2 FQNEAQ (reference sequence). The CDR3 consists of 12 residues. Trimming took 5 bases from V and 3 from J, leaving 8 bases between them. CDR3 protein: CASSPSHYEQYF. CDR3 DNA: TGTGCCAGCAGCCCCAGTCACTACGAGCAGTACTTC.

This rearrangement joins TRBV27 to TRBJ2-7; either TRBD1 or TRBD2 may supply D (5 bases each). The CDR3 has 15 amino acids. V lost 2 bases to trimming and J lost 0 bases, with 11 bases between them. Germline V gene data show CDR1 as MNHEY and CDR2 as SMNVEV (reference sequence). The CDR3 loop is CASSLAGTDSYEQYF. CDR3 in DNA: TGTGCCAGCAGTTTAGCCGGGACGGACTCCTACGAGCAGTACTTC.

V is TRBV7-9 and J is TRBJ2-1; tentatively, D is TRBD2 (6 bases). The V end lost 4 bases, the J end lost 8 bases, and 21 bases lay between the germline ends. The CDR3 is 16 amino acids. Germline values: CDR1 SEHNR, CDR2 FQNEAQ (reference sequence). CDR3 sequence: CASSSAALASGDEQFF. Here the CDR3 DNA reads TGTGCCAGCAGCTCCGCCGCACTAGCATCGGGCGATGAGCAGTTCTTC.

This sequence joins TRBV27 and TRBJ1-1; weak D call: TRBD1 (6 bases). From germline, CDR1 is MNHEY and CDR2 SMNVEV (reference sequence). This CDR3 has 13 amino acids. The germline V and J ends were trimmed by 3 bases and 8 bases, with 13 bases remaining between them. The CDR3 nucleotides read TGTGCCAGCAGTTTCCTCACTGGGACAGAAGCTTTCTTT. Translating it yields CASSFLTGTEAFF.

The chain joins TRBV6-6 to TRBJ2-1; 10 bases map to TRBD2. Trimming at V came to 5 bases and at J to 4 bases, leaving 5 bases not matched to a gene. This CDR3 has 15 residues. Germline CDR1 MNHNY, CDR2 SVGAGI (reference sequence). CDR3 sequence reads: CASSRAGGPYNEQFF. CDR3 coding DNA: TGTGCCAGCAGTCGAGCGGGAGGGCCGTACAATGAGCAGTTCTTC.

CDR3 in DNA: TGTGCCAGCAGCTTGGACAGGCAGCACTACGAGCAGTACTTC. It encodes CASSLDRQHYEQYF. The chain recombines TRBV5-4 with TRBJ2-7; possible D gene TRBD1, 5 bases. CDR1 SGHNT and CDR2 YYREEE come from the germline V gene (reference sequence). CDR3 length equals 14 residues. Trimming pared 0 bases from V and 3 bases from J, leaving 10 bases between.

This chain links TRBV11-2 with TRBJ2-1; D might be TRBD1 or TRBD2, each matching 6 bases. The CDR3 runs 14 residues. CDR1 is SGHAT, CDR2 FQNNGV, per germline. V was cut by 5 bases and J by 10 bases, with 18 bases left in between. The CDR3 nucleotides read TGTGCCAGCAGCCCCTGGGGGGCCCCTGGAGAGCAGTTCTTC. Translating gives CASSPWGAPGEQFF.

This chain joins TRBV14 and TRBJ2-5; D is unclear. Germline lookup yields CDR1 SGHDN and CDR2 FVKESK. The V end was cut by 1 base, the J end by 5 bases, with 11 bases between. The CDR3 length is 14 residues. The DNA for the CDR3 is TGTGCCAGCAGCCAAGTGACGGCTCGGGAGACCCAGTACTTC. Translated: CASSQVTARETQYF.

This chain uses TRBV7-2 with TRBJ2-7; 8 bases are shared with TRBD2. With 0 bases clipped from V and 7 bases from J, the junction kept 11 bases outside the gene matches. CDR3 size: 16 residues. Germline V lookup: CDR1 SGHTA, CDR2 FQGNSA. The CDR3 nucleotides read TGTGCCAGCAGCTTAGCCATTCTAGCGGGCATGAATGAGCAGTACTTC. Its translation: CASSLAILAGMNEQYF. The full variable domain, completed using reference TRBV7-2 and TRBJ2-7, is GAGVSQSPSNKVTEKGKDVELRCDPISGHTALYWYRQSLGQGLEFLIYFQGNSAPDKSGLPSDRFSAERTGGSVSTLTIQRTQQEDSAVYLCASSLAILAGMNEQYFGPGTRLTVT.